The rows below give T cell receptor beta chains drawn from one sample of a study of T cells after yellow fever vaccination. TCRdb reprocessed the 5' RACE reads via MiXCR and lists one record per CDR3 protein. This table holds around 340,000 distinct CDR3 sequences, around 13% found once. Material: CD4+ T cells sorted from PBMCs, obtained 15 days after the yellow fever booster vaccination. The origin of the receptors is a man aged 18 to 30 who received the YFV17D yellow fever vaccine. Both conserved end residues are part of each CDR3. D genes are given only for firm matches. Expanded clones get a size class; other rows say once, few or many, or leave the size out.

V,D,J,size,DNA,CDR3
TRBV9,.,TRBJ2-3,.,TGTGCCAGCAGCGTAGTAGAAGGTGGAGGGTCGGATACGCAGTATTTT,CASSVVEGGGSDTQYF
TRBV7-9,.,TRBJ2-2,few,TGTGCCAGCAGCGTCTCCCGCGCCAGCGCGAACACCGGGGAGCTGTTTTTT,CASSVSRASANTGELFF
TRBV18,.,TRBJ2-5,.,TGTGCCAGCTCAGGACAGCCGAAAGAGACCCAGTACTTC,CASSGQPKETQYF
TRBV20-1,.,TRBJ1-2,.,TGCAGTGCCAGGGTGGCCGATGGGGGCTACGGCTACACCTTC,CSARVADGGYGYTF
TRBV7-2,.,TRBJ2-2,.,TGTGCCAGCAGCCCTCAAGGAACCGGGACCGGGGAGCTGTTTTTT,CASSPQGTGTGELFF
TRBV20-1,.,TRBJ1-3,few,TGCAGTGCTAGACAGTTCTCTGGAAACACCATATATTTT,CSARQFSGNTIYF
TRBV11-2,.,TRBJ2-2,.,TGTGCCAGCAGCTTTGGGCAGGTCGGCACCGGGGAGCTGTTTTTT,CASSFGQVGTGELFF
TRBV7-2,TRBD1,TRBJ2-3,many,TGTGCCAGCAGCGTACAGGGGGCAGATACGCAGTATTTT,CASSVQGADTQYF
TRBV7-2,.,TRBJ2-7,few,TGTGCCAGCAGCTTAGCCCAGATTTCCTACGAGCAGTACTTC,CASSLAQISYEQYF
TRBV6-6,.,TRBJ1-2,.,TGTGCCAGCAGCCCTAACGGGGGTCTGCACTACACCTTC,CASSPNGGLHYTF
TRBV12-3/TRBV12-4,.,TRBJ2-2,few,TGTGCCATCGCAACCGGGCCAGGGAACACCGGGGAGCTGTTTTTT,CAIATGPGNTGELFF
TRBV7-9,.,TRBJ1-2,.,TGTGCCAGCAGGGTGACAGGCTCAAACTATGGCTACACCTTC,CASRVTGSNYGYTF
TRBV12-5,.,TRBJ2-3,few,TGTGCTAGTGGTCTGGGGGTGGTGGATACGCAGTATTTT,CASGLGVVDTQYF
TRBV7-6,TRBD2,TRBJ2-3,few,TGTGCCAGCAGTCAACTAGCGGGGGCGGGGGGCACAGATACGCAGTATTTT,CASSQLAGAGGTDTQYF
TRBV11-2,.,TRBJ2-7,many,TGTGCCAGCAGCTTAGGCGAGGGGGGCGAGCAGTACTTC,CASSLGEGGEQYF
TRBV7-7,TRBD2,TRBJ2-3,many,TGTGCCAGCAGCCCGGGGGGGGAATGGGATACGCAGTATTTT,CASSPGGEWDTQYF
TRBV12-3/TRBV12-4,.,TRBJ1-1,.,TGTGCCAGCAGTCCCTCCCTCGGGTCCCCCTCTTTCTTT,CASSPSLGSPSFF
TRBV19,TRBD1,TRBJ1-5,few,TGTGCCAGTAGAGGACAGGGGTTTCGAAGCAATCAGCCCCAGCATTTT,CASRGQGFRSNQPQHF
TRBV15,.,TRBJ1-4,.,TGTGCCACCAGCAGGGATAAACAGGGTGAAAAACTGTTTTTT,CATSRDKQGEKLFF
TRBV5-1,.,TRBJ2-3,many,TGCGCCAGCAGCTTGGCCTGGGGCACAGATACGCAGTATTTT,CASSLAWGTDTQYF
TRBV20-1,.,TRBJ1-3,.,TGCAGTGCCAGCGATCGATACTCTGGAAACACCATATATTTT,CSASDRYSGNTIYF
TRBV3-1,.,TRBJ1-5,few,TGTGCCAGCAGCCAATTTGTAAATCAGCCCCAGCATTTT,CASSQFVNQPQHF
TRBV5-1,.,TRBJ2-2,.,TGCGCCAGCACCCGAGTAGGGACCGGGGAGCTGTTTTTT,CASTRVGTGELFF
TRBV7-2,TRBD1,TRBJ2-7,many,TGTGCCAGCAGCCCTGGACAGGGGACATACGAGCAGTACTTC,CASSPGQGTYEQYF
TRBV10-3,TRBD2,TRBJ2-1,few,TGTGCCATCAGTCCCCTAGGACTAGCGGGGGGGGAAAACTCCTACAATGAGCAGTTCTTC,CAISPLGLAGGENSYNEQFF
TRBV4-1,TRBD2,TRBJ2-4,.,TGCGCCAGCAGCCAAGAACCTCGCTTCGGGGGGGCAGCTAACATTCAGTACTTC,CASSQEPRFGGAANIQYF
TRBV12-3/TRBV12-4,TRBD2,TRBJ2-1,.,TGTGCCAGCGCACTAGCGGGGGGGCCCGATGAGCAGTTCTTC,CASALAGGPDEQFF
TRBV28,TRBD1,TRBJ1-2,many,TGTGCCAGCAGTTTAGGTCTTCAGGGGGCGTATGGCTACACCTTC,CASSLGLQGAYGYTF